This entry is about one T cell receptor beta chain. Its antigen is unknown. Data came from immunoSEQ multiplex PCR; TCRdb stores just in-frame clones and leaves some out. The sample includes about 190,000 clones, 84% of them seen just once. This sample was taken from a study of cytomegalovirus exposure and HLA in healthy donors. Study results and limitations: Altogether, 150 to 200 TCR beta chains were recorded as cytomegalovirus-associated. A subsequent analysis found that TCR clusters from the first cohort also tended to co-occur in the 90 to 150 validation repertoires, with 90% to 95% of cluster scores above 0. Reports indicated that the classifier achieved high specificity and sensitivity in diagnosing cytomegalovirus status.

Germline CDR1 is PRHDT and CDR2 is FYEKMQ (reference sequence). Trimming stripped 5 bases from V and 4 bases from J, with 14 bases between. The CDR3 sequence is 14 residues long. The receptor was derived from a man younger than 35 in good health and CMV-seropositive. The specimen was PBMCs. The chain recombines TRBV13 with TRBJ1-2, with D tentatively TRBD1 (5 bases). The CDR3 is CASSESGGGYGYTF. The CDR3 DNA follows: TGTGCCAGCAGCGAGAGCGGCGGGGGCTATGGCTACACCTTC.